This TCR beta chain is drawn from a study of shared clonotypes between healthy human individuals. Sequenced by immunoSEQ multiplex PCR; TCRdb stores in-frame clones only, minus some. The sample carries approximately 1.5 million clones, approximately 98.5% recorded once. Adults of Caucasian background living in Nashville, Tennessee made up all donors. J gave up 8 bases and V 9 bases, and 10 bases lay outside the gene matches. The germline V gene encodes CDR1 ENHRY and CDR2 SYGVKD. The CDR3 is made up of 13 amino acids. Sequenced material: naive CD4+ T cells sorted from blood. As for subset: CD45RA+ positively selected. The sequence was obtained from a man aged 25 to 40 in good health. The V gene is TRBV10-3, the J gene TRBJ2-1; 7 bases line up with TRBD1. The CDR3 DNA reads TGTGCCATGGGGGAAGACAGGGACCATGAGCAGTTCTTC. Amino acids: CAMGEDRDHEQFF.